This TCR beta chain was profiled in a study of T cell responses to AZD1222 COVID-19 vaccine. Libraries were prepared by immunoSEQ multiplex PCR; TCRdb keeps only in-frame clonotypes and omits some of them. The sample yields more than 70,000 clones, around 90% seen once. This CDR3 region has 15 residues. Per the germline V gene, CDR1 is SGHTA and CDR2 is FQGNSA. V was pared by 2 bases and J by 0 bases, with 8 bases between. The sequencing here drew on peripheral blood, taken 28 days after the second AZD1222 dose. The chain carries TRBV7-2 and TRBJ1-3, with D unresolved. The sequence came from an adult who received the AZD1222 COVID-19 vaccine. The CDR3 is CASSLFSISGNTIYF. In DNA, the CDR3 is TGTGCCAGCAGCTTATTTTCGATCTCTGGAAACACCATATATTTT.